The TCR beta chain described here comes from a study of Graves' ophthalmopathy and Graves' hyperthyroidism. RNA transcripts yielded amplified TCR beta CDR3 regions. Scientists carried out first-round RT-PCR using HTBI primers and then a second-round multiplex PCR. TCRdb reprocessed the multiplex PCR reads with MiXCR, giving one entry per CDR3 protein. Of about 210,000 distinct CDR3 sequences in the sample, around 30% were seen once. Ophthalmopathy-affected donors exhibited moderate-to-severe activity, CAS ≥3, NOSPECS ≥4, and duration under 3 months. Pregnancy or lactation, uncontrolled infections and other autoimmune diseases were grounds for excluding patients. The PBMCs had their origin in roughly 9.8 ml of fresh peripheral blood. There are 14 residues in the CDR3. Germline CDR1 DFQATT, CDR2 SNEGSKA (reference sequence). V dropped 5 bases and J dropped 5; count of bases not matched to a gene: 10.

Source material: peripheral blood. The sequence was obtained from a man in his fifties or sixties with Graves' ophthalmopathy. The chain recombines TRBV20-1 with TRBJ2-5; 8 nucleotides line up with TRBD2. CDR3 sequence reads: CSAGISGRLETQYF. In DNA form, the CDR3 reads TGCAGTGCTGGGATAAGCGGGAGACTGGAGACCCAGTACTTC.